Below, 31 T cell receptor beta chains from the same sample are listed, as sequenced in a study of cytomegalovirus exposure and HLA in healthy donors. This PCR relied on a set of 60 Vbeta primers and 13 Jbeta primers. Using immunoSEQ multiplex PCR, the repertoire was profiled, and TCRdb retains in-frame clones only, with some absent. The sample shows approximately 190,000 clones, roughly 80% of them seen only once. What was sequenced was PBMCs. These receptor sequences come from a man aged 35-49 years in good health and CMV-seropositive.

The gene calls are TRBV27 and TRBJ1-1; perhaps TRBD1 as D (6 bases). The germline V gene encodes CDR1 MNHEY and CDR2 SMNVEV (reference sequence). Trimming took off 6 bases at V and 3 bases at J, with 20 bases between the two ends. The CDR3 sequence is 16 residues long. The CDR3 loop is CASSTSPGVAYTEAFF. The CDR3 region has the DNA TGTGCCAGCAGCACCTCCCCAGGGGTAGCGTACACTGAAGCTTTCTTT.

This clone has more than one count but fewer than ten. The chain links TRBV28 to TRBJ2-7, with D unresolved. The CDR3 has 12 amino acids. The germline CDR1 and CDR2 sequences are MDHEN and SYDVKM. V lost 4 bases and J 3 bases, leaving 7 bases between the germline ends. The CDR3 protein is CASSSYSYEQYF. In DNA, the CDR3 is TGTGCCAGCAGTTCCTACAGCTACGAGCAGTACTTC.

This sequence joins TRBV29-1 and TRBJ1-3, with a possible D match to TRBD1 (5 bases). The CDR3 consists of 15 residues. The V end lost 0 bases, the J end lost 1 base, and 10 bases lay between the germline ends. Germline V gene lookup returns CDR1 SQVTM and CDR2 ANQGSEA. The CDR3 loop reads CSVEDGRQSGNTIYF. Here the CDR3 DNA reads TGCAGCGTTGAAGATGGCCGACAGTCTGGAAACACCATATATTTT.

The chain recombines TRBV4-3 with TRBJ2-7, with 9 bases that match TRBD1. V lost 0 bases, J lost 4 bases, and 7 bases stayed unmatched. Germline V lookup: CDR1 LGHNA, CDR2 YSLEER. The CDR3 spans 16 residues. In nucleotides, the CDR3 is TGCGCCAGCAGCCAAGAAGCGGGACAGGGTGGGTACGAGCAGTACTTC. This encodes CASSQEAGQGGYEQYF.

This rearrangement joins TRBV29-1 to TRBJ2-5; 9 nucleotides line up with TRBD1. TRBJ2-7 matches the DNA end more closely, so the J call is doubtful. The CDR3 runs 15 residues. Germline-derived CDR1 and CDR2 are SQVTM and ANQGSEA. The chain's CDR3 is CSVETGQGISYEQYF. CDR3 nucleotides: TGCAGCGTTGAGACGGGACAGGGTATCTCCTACGAGCAGTACTTC.

The CDR3: CASSEQLETQYF. The CDR3 nucleotides read TGTGCCAGCAGTGAACAGTTGGAGACCCAGTACTTC. The chain joins TRBV6-1 to TRBJ2-5, with D hard to call. With 2 bases removed from V and 5 bases from J, the gap between germline ends came to 6 bases. The CDR3 runs to 12 residues. CDR1 and CDR2 (germline): MNHNS, SASEGT.

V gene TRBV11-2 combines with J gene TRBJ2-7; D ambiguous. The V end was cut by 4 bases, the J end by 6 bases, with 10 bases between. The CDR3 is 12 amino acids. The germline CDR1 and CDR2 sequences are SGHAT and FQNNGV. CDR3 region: CASSSASGEQYF. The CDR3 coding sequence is TGTGCCAGCAGCTCTGCCTCGGGCGAGCAGTACTTC.

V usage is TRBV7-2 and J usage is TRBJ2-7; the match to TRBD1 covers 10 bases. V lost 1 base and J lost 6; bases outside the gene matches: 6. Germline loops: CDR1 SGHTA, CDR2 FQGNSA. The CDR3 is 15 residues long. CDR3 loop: CASSLGPGQGSEQYF. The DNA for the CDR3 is TGTGCCAGCAGCTTAGGTCCGGGACAGGGGAGCGAGCAGTACTTC.

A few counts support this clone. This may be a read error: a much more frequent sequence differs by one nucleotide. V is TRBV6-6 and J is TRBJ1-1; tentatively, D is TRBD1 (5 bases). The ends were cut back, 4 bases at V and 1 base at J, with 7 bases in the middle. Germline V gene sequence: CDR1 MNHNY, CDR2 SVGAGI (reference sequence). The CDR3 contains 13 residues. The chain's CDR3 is CASSFQGNTEAFF. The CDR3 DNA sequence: TGTGCCAGCAGTTTTCAGGGGAACACTGAAGCTTTCTTT.

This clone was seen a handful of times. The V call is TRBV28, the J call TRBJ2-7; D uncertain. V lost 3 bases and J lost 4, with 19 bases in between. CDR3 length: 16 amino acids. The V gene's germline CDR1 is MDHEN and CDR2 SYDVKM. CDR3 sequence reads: CASSFFKEKTAYEQYF. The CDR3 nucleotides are TGTGCCAGCAGTTTTTTCAAGGAGAAGACGGCATACGAGCAGTACTTC. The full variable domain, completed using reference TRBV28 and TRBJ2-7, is DVKVTQSSRYLVKRTGEKVFLECVQDMDHENMFWYRQDPGLGLRLIYFSYDVKMKEKGDIPEGYSVSREKKERFSLILESASTNQTSMYLCASSFFKEKTAYEQYFGPGTRLTVT.

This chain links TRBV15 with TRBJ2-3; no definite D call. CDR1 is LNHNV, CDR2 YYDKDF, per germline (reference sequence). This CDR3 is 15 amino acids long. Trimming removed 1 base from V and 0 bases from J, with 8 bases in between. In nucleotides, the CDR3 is TGTGCCACCAGCAGAGGCGTGACTAGCACAGATACGCAGTATTTT. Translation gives CATSRGVTSTDTQYF.

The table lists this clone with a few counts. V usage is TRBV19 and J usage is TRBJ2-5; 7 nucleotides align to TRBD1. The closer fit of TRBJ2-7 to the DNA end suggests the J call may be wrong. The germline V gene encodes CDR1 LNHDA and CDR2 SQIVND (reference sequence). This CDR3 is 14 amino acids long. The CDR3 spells CASSPRTGSYEQYF. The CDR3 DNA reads TGTGCCAGTAGTCCCCGGACAGGCTCCTACGAGCAGTACTTC.

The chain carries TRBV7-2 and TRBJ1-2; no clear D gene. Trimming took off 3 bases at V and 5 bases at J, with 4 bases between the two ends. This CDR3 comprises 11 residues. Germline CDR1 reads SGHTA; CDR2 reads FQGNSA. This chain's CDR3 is CASSLEYGYTF. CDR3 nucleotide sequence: TGTGCCAGCAGCTTGGAGTATGGCTACACCTTC.

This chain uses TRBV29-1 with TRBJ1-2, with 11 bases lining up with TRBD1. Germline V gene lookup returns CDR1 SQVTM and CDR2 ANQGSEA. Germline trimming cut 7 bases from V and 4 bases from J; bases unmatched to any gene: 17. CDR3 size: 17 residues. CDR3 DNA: TGCAGCGCCCCGGCACCCGGGACAGGGGGTGATATCTATGGCTACACCTTC. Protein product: CSAPAPGTGGDIYGYTF.

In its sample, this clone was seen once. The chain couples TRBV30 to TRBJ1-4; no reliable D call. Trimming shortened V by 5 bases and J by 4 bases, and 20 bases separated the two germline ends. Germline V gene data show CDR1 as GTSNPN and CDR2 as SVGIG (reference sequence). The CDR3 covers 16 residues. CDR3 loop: CAWVYWSSGFNEKLFF. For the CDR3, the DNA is TGTGCCTGGGTGTATTGGAGTAGTGGGTTTAATGAAAAACTGTTTTTT.

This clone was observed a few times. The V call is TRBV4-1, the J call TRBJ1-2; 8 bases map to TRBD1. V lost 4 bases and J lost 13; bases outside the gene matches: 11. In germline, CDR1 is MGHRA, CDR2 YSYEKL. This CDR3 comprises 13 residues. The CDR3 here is CASSLFKGQAPTF. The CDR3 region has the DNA TGCGCCAGCAGCCTCTTTAAGGGACAGGCCCCCACCTTC.

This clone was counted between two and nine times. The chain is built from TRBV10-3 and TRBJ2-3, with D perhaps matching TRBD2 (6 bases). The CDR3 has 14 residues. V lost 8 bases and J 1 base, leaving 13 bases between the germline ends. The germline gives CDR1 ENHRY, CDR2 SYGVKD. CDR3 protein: CAIAFSGRTDTQYF. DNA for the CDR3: TGTGCCATCGCTTTTAGCGGCCGCACAGATACGCAGTATTTT.

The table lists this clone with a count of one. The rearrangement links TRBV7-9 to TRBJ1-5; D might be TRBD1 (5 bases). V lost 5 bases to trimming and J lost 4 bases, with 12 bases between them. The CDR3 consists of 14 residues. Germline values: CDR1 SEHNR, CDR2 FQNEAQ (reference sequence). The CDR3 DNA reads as TGTGCCAGCAGCCGGGACTTGCGGAATCAGCCCCAGCATTTT. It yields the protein CASSRDLRNQPQHF.

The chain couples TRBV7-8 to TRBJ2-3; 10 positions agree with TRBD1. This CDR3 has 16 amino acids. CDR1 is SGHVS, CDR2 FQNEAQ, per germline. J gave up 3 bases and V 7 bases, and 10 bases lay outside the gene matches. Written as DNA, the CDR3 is TGTGCCAGCACCCCCGAGACAGGGGGCGCGACAGATACGCAGTATTTT. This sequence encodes CASTPETGGATDTQYF.

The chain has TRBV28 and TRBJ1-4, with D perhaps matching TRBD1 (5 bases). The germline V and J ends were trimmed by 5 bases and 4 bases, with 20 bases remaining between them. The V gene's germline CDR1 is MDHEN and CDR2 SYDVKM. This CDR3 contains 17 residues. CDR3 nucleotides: TGTGCCAGCAGTCCAGGGATCGGGTTCCGTGGTAATGAAAAACTGTTTTTT. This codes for CASSPGIGFRGNEKLFF.

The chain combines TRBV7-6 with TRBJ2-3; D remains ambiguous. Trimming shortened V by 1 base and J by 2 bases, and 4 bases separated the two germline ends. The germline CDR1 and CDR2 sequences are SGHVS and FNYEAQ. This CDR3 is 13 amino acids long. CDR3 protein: CASSLGLTDTQYF. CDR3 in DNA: TGTGCCAGCAGCTTAGGGCTCACAGATACGCAGTATTTT.

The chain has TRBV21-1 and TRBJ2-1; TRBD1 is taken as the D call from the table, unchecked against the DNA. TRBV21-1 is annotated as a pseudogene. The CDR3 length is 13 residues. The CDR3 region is CASSKVWGHEQFF. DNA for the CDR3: TGTGCCAGCAGCAAAGTTTGGGGGCATGAGCAGTTCTTC.

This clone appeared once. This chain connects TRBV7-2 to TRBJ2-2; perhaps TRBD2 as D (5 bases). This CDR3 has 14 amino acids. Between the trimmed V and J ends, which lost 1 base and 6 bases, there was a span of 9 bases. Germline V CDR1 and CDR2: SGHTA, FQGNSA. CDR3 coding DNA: TGTGCCAGCAGCTTAGTGGTAGCGCCCGGGGAGCTGTTTTTT. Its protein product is CASSLVVAPGELFF.

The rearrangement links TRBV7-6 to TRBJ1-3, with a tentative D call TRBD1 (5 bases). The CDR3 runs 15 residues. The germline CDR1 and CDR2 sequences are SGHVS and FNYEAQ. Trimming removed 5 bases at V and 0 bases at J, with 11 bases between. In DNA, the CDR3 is TGTGCCAGCAGCCGTGACAGTAGCTCTGGAAACACCATATATTTT. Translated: CASSRDSSSGNTIYF.

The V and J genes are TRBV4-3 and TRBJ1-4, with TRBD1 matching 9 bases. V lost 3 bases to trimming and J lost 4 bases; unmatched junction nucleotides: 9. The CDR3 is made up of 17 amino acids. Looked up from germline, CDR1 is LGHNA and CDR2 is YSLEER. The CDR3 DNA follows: TGCGCCAGCAGCCAGGGGACAGGGAATCCGGTTAATGAAAAACTGTTTTTT. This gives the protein CASSQGTGNPVNEKLFF.

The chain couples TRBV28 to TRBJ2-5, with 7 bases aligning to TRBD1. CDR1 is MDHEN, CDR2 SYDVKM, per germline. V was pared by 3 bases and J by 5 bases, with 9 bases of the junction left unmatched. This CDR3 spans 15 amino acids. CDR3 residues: CASSLPTGVGETQYF. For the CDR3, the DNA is TGTGCCAGCAGTTTGCCAACAGGGGTTGGGGAGACCCAGTACTTC.

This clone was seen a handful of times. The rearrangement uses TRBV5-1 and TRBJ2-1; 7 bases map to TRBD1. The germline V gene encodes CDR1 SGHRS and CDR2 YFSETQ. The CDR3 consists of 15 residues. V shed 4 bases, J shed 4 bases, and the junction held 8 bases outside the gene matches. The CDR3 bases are TGCGCCAGCAGCGGCCGGGACAGAGAATACAATGAGCAGTTCTTC. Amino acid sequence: CASSGRDREYNEQFF.

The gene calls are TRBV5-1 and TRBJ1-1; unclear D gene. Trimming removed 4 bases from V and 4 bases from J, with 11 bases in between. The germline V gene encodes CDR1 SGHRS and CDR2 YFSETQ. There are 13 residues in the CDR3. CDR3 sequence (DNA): TGCGCCAGCAGCGTAAGCCCGGTCACTGAAGCTTTCTTT. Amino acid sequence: CASSVSPVTEAFF.

CDR3 bases: TGTGCCAGCTCACCTCCAGATAGTAGCGGGGGGGCGGTTGGCCAGTACTTC. Its translation is CASSPPDSSGGAVGQYF. The J gene is TRBJ2-5, the V gene TRBV18; 11 nucleotides align to TRBD2. V shed 3 bases and J 10 bases; nucleotides not matched to a gene: 16. The germline V gene encodes CDR1 KGHSH and CDR2 LQKENI. This CDR3 is 17 amino acids long.

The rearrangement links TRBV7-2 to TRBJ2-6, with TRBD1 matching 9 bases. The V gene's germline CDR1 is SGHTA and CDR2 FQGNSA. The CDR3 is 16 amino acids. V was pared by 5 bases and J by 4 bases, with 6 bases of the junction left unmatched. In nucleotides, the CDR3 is TGTGCCAGCAGCCTCCGGACAGGGGCCGGGGCCAACGTCCTGACTTTC. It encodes CASSLRTGAGANVLTF.

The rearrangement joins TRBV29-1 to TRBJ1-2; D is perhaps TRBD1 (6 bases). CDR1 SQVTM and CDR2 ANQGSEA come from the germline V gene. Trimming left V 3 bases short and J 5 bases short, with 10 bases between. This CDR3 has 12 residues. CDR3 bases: TGCAGCGTTGATGGGGGCCGGTATGGCTACACCTTC. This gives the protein CSVDGGRYGYTF.